This T cell receptor (beta chain) emerged from a study of blood T cells in healthy people across ages. CDR3 length: 14 residues. Trimming pared 1 base from V and 4 bases from J, leaving 10 bases between. The germline V gene has CDR1 LNHNV and CDR2 YYDKDF (reference sequence). A J-beta primer mix and a sample-barcoded 5' primer were used in a second PCR of about 7 to 12 cycles. Using its own MiXCR run on the 5' RACE reads, TCRdb lists one record per CDR3 protein. The sample includes 1.5 million or so distinct CDR3 sequences, roughly 40% of them seen just once. This sequence was found in a woman younger than 30 in good health. The genes are TRBV15 and TRBJ1-2; D possibly corresponds to TRBD1 (5 bases). Source material: blood. The CDR3 DNA reads as TGTGCCACCAGCAGAGGGGAGGGACCCTATGGCTACACCTTC. Its protein product is CATSRGEGPYGYTF.